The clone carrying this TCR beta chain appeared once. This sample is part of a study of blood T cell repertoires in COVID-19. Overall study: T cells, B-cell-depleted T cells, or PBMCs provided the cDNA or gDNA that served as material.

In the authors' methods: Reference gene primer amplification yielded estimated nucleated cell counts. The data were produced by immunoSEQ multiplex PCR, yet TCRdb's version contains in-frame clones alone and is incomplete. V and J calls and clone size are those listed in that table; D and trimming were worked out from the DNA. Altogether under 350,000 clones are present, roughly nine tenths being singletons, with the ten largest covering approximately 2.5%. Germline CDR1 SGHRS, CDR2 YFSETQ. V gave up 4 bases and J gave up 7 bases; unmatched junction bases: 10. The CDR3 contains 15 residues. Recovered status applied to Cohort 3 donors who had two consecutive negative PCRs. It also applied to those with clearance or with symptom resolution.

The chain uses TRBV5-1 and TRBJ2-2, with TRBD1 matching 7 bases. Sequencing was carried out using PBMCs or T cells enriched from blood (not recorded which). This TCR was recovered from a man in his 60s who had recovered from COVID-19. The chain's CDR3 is CASSDTTGTHGELFF. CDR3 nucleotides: TGCGCCAGCAGCGATACGACAGGGACCCACGGGGAGCTGTTTTTT.